The present entry profiles one T cell receptor beta chain with its context. The sample is drawn from a study of blood T cell repertoires in COVID-19. Study at large: The cDNA or gDNA used as material had been derived from T cells, B-cell-depleted T cells, or PBMCs.

Trimming removed 0 bases from V and 8 bases from J, with 8 bases in between. This CDR3 is built from 12 residues. Germline V CDR1 and CDR2: SGHRS, YFSETQ. The study drew participants aged about 18 to 90 years from approximately 23 US areas. The study assigned cohorts using participant-reported clinical history. Per the original methods: Nucleated cell counts were estimated from reference gene primer amplification. The protocol was immunoSEQ multiplex PCR, while the TCRdb copy is restricted to in-frame clones and leaves out a portion. V, J and clone size were drawn from that table, and D and trimming were deduced from the DNA. Of 200,000 to 250,000 clones listed, just over 85% were seen once; the top ten hold more than 3.5%.

V is TRBV5-1 and J is TRBJ1-2; D uncertain. The source material was PBMCs or T cells enriched from blood (not recorded which). The sequence was collected from a woman aged 40 to 50 with acute COVID-19. The CDR3 DNA sequence: TGCGCCAGCAGCTTGGACAGAGAGGGCTACACCTTC. It yields the protein CASSLDREGYTF.